A single sample gave rise to the 26 T cell receptor beta chains below, sequenced in a study of blood T cell repertoires in COVID-19 (dated by TCRdb to 2020 to 2021). Receptor amplification or capture employed the immunoSEQ multiplex PCR assay. In TCRdb, the immuneACCESS table is reduced to in-frame sequences with V and J assigned. These tables do not hold every clone; where another copy was compared, an unresolved V gene accounts for under half, and the others remain unexplained. Recorded for this sample are approximately 54,000 clones; about 83% of them occurred a single time. The ten largest clonotypes hold around 4% of the sample. What was sequenced was peripheral blood. The receptors derive from a man aged 45-65 years with acute or convalescent COVID-19.

The V call is TRBV30, the J call TRBJ1-1; possible D gene TRBD1, 6 bases. The CDR3 is 13 residues long. Trimming removed 4 bases at V and 0 bases at J, with 9 bases between. Germline V lookup: CDR1 GTSNPN, CDR2 SVGIG (reference sequence). Written as DNA, the CDR3 is TGTGCCTGGATCAGGGACATGAACACTGAAGCTTTCTTT. It codes for CAWIRDMNTEAFF.

This chain connects TRBV11-2 to TRBJ2-3; D is unresolved. From germline, CDR1 is SGHAT and CDR2 FQNNGV. With 5 bases removed from V and 4 bases from J, the gap between germline ends came to 13 bases. The CDR3 sequence is 14 residues long. CDR3 in amino acids: CASSRTATADTQYF. For the CDR3, the DNA is TGTGCCAGCAGCAGAACCGCTACGGCAGATACGCAGTATTTT.

This sequence joins TRBV5-1 and TRBJ1-1, with 8 bases matching TRBD1. The V gene end was trimmed by 2 bases and the J gene end by 2 bases; junction bases not matched to a gene: 11. Germline V gene sequence: CDR1 SGHRS, CDR2 YFSETQ. The CDR3 is made up of 17 amino acids. The CDR3 DNA sequence: TGCGCCAGCAGCTTTTTGGTAGGGGGACAGGAAAACACTGAAGCTTTCTTT. This encodes CASSFLVGGQENTEAFF.

The gene calls are TRBV7-8 and TRBJ2-3, with D maybe TRBD1 (6 bases). Trimming cost V 3 bases and J 0 bases, with 10 bases left between them. Germline V gene data show CDR1 as SGHVS and CDR2 as FQNEAQ. This CDR3 contains 15 residues. The CDR3 nucleotides are TGTGCCAGCAGCTTTAAGGGGGACAGCACAGATACGCAGTATTTT. Protein product: CASSFKGDSTDTQYF.

The chain is built from TRBV7-3 and TRBJ1-3; D may be TRBD1 (6 bases). V lost 3 bases and J 0 bases, leaving 9 bases between the germline ends. Germline loops: CDR1 SGHTA, CDR2 FQGTGA. This CDR3 comprises 15 residues. This CDR3 reads CASSFQGRSGNTIYF. The DNA of the CDR3 is TGTGCCAGCAGCTTTCAGGGGCGCTCTGGAAACACCATATATTTT.

This clone has only a few counts. This chain joins TRBV19 and TRBJ2-5; maybe TRBD2 (7 bases). Between the trimmed V and J ends, which lost 3 bases and 2 bases, there was a span of 13 bases. CDR1 is LNHDA, CDR2 SQIVND, per germline (reference sequence). CDR3 length equals 15 residues. The CDR3 reads CASSIWTAGQETQYF. CDR3 coding DNA: TGTGCCAGTAGTATCTGGACAGCGGGACAAGAGACCCAGTACTTC.

The V and J genes are TRBV11-3 and TRBJ1-1; 11 bases fit TRBD1. The CDR3 has 17 residues. Germline lookup yields CDR1 SGHNT and CDR2 YENEEA. Unmatched junction bases numbered 8, after V lost 3 bases and J lost 2 bases. The CDR3 nucleotides read TGTGCCAGCAGCTTCAGGACAGGGGGCCCCATAAACACTGAAGCTTTCTTT. Protein product: CASSFRTGGPINTEAFF.

The chain is built from TRBV7-2 and TRBJ2-7; no reliable D call. Germline V CDR1 and CDR2: SGHTA, FQGNSA. The CDR3 length is 15 residues. Trimming took off 2 bases at V and 2 bases at J, with 13 bases between the two ends. CDR3 protein: CASSLSSRSPYEQYF. The CDR3 nucleotides read TGTGCCAGCAGCTTATCTAGTAGGTCCCCCTACGAGCAGTACTTC. Combining the CDR3 with reference TRBV7-2 and TRBJ2-7 gives the whole variable domain GAGVSQSPSNKVTEKGKDVELRCDPISGHTALYWYRQSLGQGLEFLIYFQGNSAPDKSGLPSDRFSAERTGGSVSTLTIQRTQQEDSAVYLCASSLSSRSPYEQYFGPGTRLTVT.

The chain combines TRBV25-1 with TRBJ2-1, with 8 nucleotides matching TRBD1. The CDR3 consists of 14 residues. V dropped 6 bases and J dropped 3; count of bases not matched to a gene: 4. Germline CDR1 is MGHDK and CDR2 is SYGVNS. CDR3 DNA: TGTGCCAGCAGCCTACAGGGGGGCTACAATGAGCAGTTCTTC. As protein: CASSLQGGYNEQFF.

V usage is TRBV28 and J usage is TRBJ1-2, with 8 positions matching TRBD1. The germline CDR1 and CDR2 sequences are MDHEN and SYDVKM. Unmatched junction bases numbered 7, after V lost 4 bases and J lost 0 bases. The CDR3 loop spans 16 amino acids. The CDR3: CASSWGTGASNYGYTF. In DNA form, the CDR3 reads TGTGCCAGCAGTTGGGGGACAGGCGCTTCTAACTATGGCTACACCTTC.

V usage is TRBV4-1 and J usage is TRBJ2-1, with 8 bases lining up with TRBD2. J lost 8 bases, V lost 2 bases, and 8 bases had no gene match. The CDR3 length is 15 residues. From germline, CDR1 is MGHRA and CDR2 YSYEKL. As DNA, the CDR3 is TGCGCCAGCAGCCAACGAGCGGGAGAAGAGGATGAGCAGTTCTTC. This translates into CASSQRAGEEDEQFF.

The chain employs TRBV18 and TRBJ1-3; D possibly corresponds to TRBD1 (5 bases). This CDR3 has 16 amino acids. Germline V gene data show CDR1 as KGHSH and CDR2 as LQKENI. Trimming shortened V by 6 bases and J by 0 bases, and 15 bases separated the two germline ends. The CDR3 DNA is TGTGCCAGCTCCCCCCAACAGGATTTCTCTGGAAACACCATATATTTT. Translated, it gives CASSPQQDFSGNTIYF.

This chain connects TRBV10-2 to TRBJ1-4; no reliable D call. Trimming stripped 8 bases from V and 4 bases from J, with 8 bases between. Germline CDR1 and CDR2: WSHSY and SAAADI. The CDR3 is 12 residues long. The CDR3 sequence: CASEGFNEKLFF. The CDR3 nucleotides read TGCGCCAGCGAGGGATTTAATGAAAAACTGTTTTTT.

The V call is TRBV5-8, the J call TRBJ2-7; no clear D gene. CDR3 size: 13 residues. The V end lost 2 bases, the J end lost 4 bases, and 10 bases lay between the germline ends. Germline assignment: CDR1 SGHTS and CDR2 YDEGEE. The CDR3 loop reads CASSLVGRYEQYF. CDR3 bases: TGTGCCAGCAGCTTAGTGGGCAGGTACGAGCAGTACTTC. Full variable domain (missing parts from reference TRBV5-8 and TRBJ2-7): EAGVTQSPTHLIKTRGQQATLRCSPISGHTSVYWYQQALGLGLQFLLWYDEGEERNRGNFPPRFSGRQFPNYSSELNVNALELEDSALYLCASSLVGRYEQYFGPGTRLTVT.

The chain is built from TRBV24-1 and TRBJ2-3, with 9 bases aligning to TRBD2. The CDR3 is 16 residues long. After removal of 9 bases from V and 2 bases from J, the junction contained 11 bases not matched to a gene. In germline, CDR1 is KGHDR, CDR2 SFDVKD. As DNA, the CDR3 is TGTGCCACCGGGTTTAGCGGGAGAGCTATCACAGATACGCAGTATTTT. It specifies CATGFSGRAITDTQYF.

For the CDR3, the DNA is TGTGCCACCAGTGAGCGGACTAGTTGGCGAGAGACCCAGTACTTC. Its translation is CATSERTSWRETQYF. The chain links TRBV24-1 to TRBJ2-5, with TRBD2 matching over 7 bases. Germline CDR1 reads KGHDR; CDR2 reads SFDVKD. The CDR3 consists of 15 residues. V was clipped by 4 bases and J by 4 bases; unmatched bases: 8.

The gene calls are TRBV10-2 and TRBJ1-3; D is unresolved. V lost 0 bases, J lost 0 bases, and 6 bases lay in between. The CDR3 totals 15 residues. The germline gives CDR1 WSHSY, CDR2 SAAADI. CDR3 sequence: CASSESRVSGNTIYF. CDR3 coding DNA: TGCGCCAGCAGTGAGTCTCGGGTCTCTGGAAACACCATATATTTT.

V usage is TRBV19 and J usage is TRBJ1-1, with TRBD1 matching over 9 bases. This CDR3 comprises 16 residues. Per germline, CDR1 LNHDA and CDR2 SQIVND (reference sequence). Trimming cost V 5 bases and J 2 bases; bases outside gene matches: 9. Here the CDR3 reads CASSPTRDRDNTEAFF. Written as DNA, the CDR3 is TGTGCCAGTAGTCCCACCCGGGACAGGGACAACACTGAAGCTTTCTTT.

V usage is TRBV7-9 and J usage is TRBJ2-7; 10 bases map to TRBD2. With 3 bases clipped from V and 2 bases from J, the junction kept 7 bases outside the gene matches. From germline, CDR1 is SEHNR and CDR2 FQNEAQ (reference sequence). The length of the CDR3 is 16 residues. Here the CDR3 reads CASSFPLAGETYEQYF. CDR3 coding DNA: TGTGCCAGCAGCTTCCCTCTAGCGGGAGAGACCTACGAGCAGTACTTC. Using reference TRBV7-9 and TRBJ2-7 for the parts outside the CDR3, the full variable domain is DTGVSQNPRHKITKRGQNVTFRCDPISEHNRLYWYRQTLGQGPEFLTYFQNEAQLEKSRLLSDRFSAERPKGSFSTLEIQRTEQGDSAMYLCASSFPLAGETYEQYFGPGTRLTVT.

The rearrangement joins TRBV5-6 to TRBJ1-4, with unresolved D. The CDR3 has 14 amino acids. Germline CDR1 SGHDT, CDR2 YYEEEE. V shed 0 bases and J shed 11 bases, with 14 bases lying between them. CDR3 loop: CASSLGTEVWKLFF. CDR3 bases: TGTGCCAGCAGCTTGGGGACGGAGGTTTGGAAACTGTTTTTT.

The chain carries TRBV12-1 and TRBJ2-5; the DNA was not compared with TRBD1, the D call given in the table. TRBV12-1 is classified as a pseudogene. CDR3 length: 18 amino acids. CDR3 sequence reads: CASSSAPRDRQARETQYF. The CDR3 nucleotides are TGTGCCAGCAGCTCTGCCCCAAGAGACCGACAGGCCCGGGAGACCCAGTACTTC.

The V gene is TRBV7-3, the J gene TRBJ2-5; D might be TRBD1 (6 bases). This CDR3 comprises 15 residues. The germline V and J ends were trimmed by 1 base and 1 base, with 10 bases remaining between them. Germline V gives CDR1 SGHTA, CDR2 FQGTGA. The CDR3 coding sequence is TGTGCCAGCAGCTTAAACACAGGGTCCCAAGAGACCCAGTACTTC. This encodes CASSLNTGSQETQYF.

This rearrangement joins TRBV5-1 to TRBJ1-4; weak D call: TRBD1 (5 bases). The CDR3 is 16 amino acids. The V end was cut by 0 bases, the J end by 0 bases, with 9 bases between. Germline V gives CDR1 SGHRS, CDR2 YFSETQ. The CDR3 is CASSLDRIATNEKLFF. As DNA, the CDR3 is TGCGCCAGCAGCTTGGACAGGATAGCAACTAATGAAAAACTGTTTTTT.

This chain links TRBV2 with TRBJ2-2; 8 nucleotides align to TRBD2. Germline CDR1 is SNHLY and CDR2 is FYNNEI. The V and J ends lost 6 bases and 3 bases, in that order; junction bases with no gene match: 3. The CDR3 contains 14 residues. The DNA for the CDR3 is TGTGCCAGCAGGAGCGGGAGCTACACCGGGGAGCTGTTTTTT. Encoded protein: CASRSGSYTGELFF.

The chain couples TRBV7-8 to TRBJ1-1, with D maybe TRBD1 (6 bases). The CDR3 length is 15 residues. Per the germline V gene, CDR1 is SGHVS and CDR2 is FQNEAQ. The V and J ends lost 5 bases and 5 bases respectively, with 18 bases between them. This chain's CDR3 is CASSPLNGGGTEAFF. CDR3 sequence (DNA): TGTGCCAGCAGCCCCCTGAATGGGGGCGGAACTGAAGCTTTCTTT.

Only one count was recorded for this clone. V usage is TRBV19 and J usage is TRBJ1-6, with D maybe TRBD1 (6 bases). The CDR3 totals 14 residues. Trimming removed 1 base at V and 5 bases at J, with 6 bases between. CDR1 is LNHDA and CDR2 is SQIVND in the germline V gene (reference sequence). CDR3 sequence reads: CASSIAGDNSPLHF. The CDR3 DNA reads as TGTGCCAGTAGTATAGCAGGGGATAATTCACCCCTCCACTTT.